The sample holds a few counts of the clone carrying this T cell receptor (beta chain). The target antigen is unknown. The CDR3 runs 13 residues. Germline loops: CDR1 SGHVS, CDR2 FQNEAQ. Trimming took off 3 bases at V and 0 bases at J, with 6 bases between the two ends. The record originates from a study of CD8 T cells in ankylosing spondylitis. TCRdb fed the 5' RACE reads into MiXCR, producing one record per CDR3 protein. The table includes about 240,000 distinct CDR3 sequences, about 24% detected once. Study-level results: Disease-linked clones bore a CD8+ phenotype, appearing relatively rarely in peripheral blood. Characteristic, it appeared, of ankylosing spondylitis blood was a TCR beta motif of roughly 8 highly homologous variants.

The sample comprised blood, either unsorted or a sorted T cell fraction (not recorded which). This chain connects TRBV7-8 to TRBJ2-7; D not resolved. This clonotype was sampled from a male donor with ankylosing spondylitis or in good health (not recorded which). CDR3 amino acids: CASSFDVSYEQYF. The CDR3 nucleotides read TGTGCCAGCAGCTTCGACGTCTCCTACGAGCAGTACTTC.